This T cell receptor (beta chain) appears in the sequencing data of a study of chemoradiotherapy in HPV16-positive cancers. Study-wide results and limits: Better recurrence-free survival went with HPV-responsive T-cell expansion in HPV16-positive patients.

This table comes from immunoSEQ multiplex PCR, and its TCRdb copy is limited to in-frame clones, with some not included. Counted here are some 31,000 clones, about 89% occurring once; the ten biggest clones make up 20% to 25%. This CDR3 has 14 residues. CDR1 and CDR2 (germline): SGHTA, FQGNSA. As regards this clone: The antigen remains unidentified. One junction end disagrees with the germline gene, perhaps due to a read error.

This TCR was sampled from a human donor with HPV-associated anogenital cancer. The material was blood, obtained from a patient who underwent chemoradiotherapy. V is TRBV7-2 and J is TRBJ1-1; perhaps TRBD1 as D (5 bases). In DNA form, the CDR3 reads TGTGCCAGCCGCTTAACCGGGACGAACACTGAAGCTTTCTTT. Its translation is CASRLTGTNTEAFF.